Listed below are T cell receptor beta chains from one sample, sequenced in a study of T-cell memory formation after mild COVID-19. TCRdb called the 5' RACE reads again in MiXCR, with one record for every CDR3 protein. The sample records some 260,000 distinct CDR3 sequences, about a sixth being singletons. The sample consisted of PBMCs or a T cell subset sorted from them (not recorded which). Receptors were obtained from a man aged 18 to 35 who had mild COVID-19 (a few samples of this study predate the infection). Cell type and time point are not known. CDR3s include the opening cysteine and the closing phenylalanine or tryptophan. D genes are given only for firm matches. Size is stated for part of the rows, as once, few or many counts, or as a class when the clone is expanded.

size	V	length	J	D	CDR3	DNA
NA	TRBV13	14	TRBJ1-2	TRBD1	CASSTTGTDYGYTF	TGTGCCAGCAGCACTACCGGGACAGACTATGGCTACACCTTC
few	TRBV4-1	16	TRBJ2-5	TRBD1	CASSQGPETGGETQYF	TGCGCCAGCAGCCAAGGCCCCGAGACAGGGGGAGAGACCCAGTACTTC
NA	TRBV4-2	15	TRBJ2-3	TRBD1	CASSPQGAGTDTQYF	TGTGCCAGCAGCCCACAGGGGGCAGGCACAGATACGCAGTATTTT
NA	TRBV7-9	14	TRBJ2-5	NA	CASSFTELKETQYF	TGTGCCAGCAGCTTTACGGAACTAAAAGAGACCCAGTACTTC
NA	TRBV7-3	14	TRBJ2-1	TRBD1	CASSPPGQGASQFF	TGTGCCAGCAGCCCTCCGGGACAGGGGGCTTCGCAGTTCTTC
few	TRBV12-3/TRBV12-4	12	TRBJ2-4	NA	CASSLVSYTQYF	TGTGCCAGCAGTTTAGTTAGCTATACTCAGTACTTC
NA	TRBV7-2	15	TRBJ2-3	NA	CASSLSPASTDTQYF	TGTGCCAGCAGCTTATCTCCGGCTAGCACAGATACGCAGTATTTT
NA	TRBV5-1	14	TRBJ2-2	NA	CASSMTGNTGELFF	TGCGCCAGCAGCATGACAGGGAACACCGGGGAGCTGTTTTTT
NA	TRBV6-6	14	TRBJ1-2	NA	CASSYSGSNYGYTF	TGTGCCAGCAGTTACTCGGGAAGTAACTATGGCTACACCTTC
NA	TRBV6-5	15	TRBJ1-2	TRBD1	CASRYRGTGDHGYTF	TGTGCCAGCAGATACCGCGGGACAGGGGACCATGGCTACACCTTC
NA	TRBV6-5	15	TRBJ1-4	NA	CASSYGWGNREKLFF	TGTGCCAGCAGTTATGGATGGGGAAATAGGGAAAAACTGTTTTTT
NA	TRBV20-1	14	TRBJ1-5	NA	CSARDVRGDQPQHF	TGCAGTGCTAGAGATGTCCGGGGGGATCAGCCCCAGCATTTT
once	TRBV6-4	14	TRBJ2-3	NA	CASSEMGLGDTQYF	TGTGCCAGCAGTGAAATGGGGCTAGGAGATACGCAGTATTTT
NA	TRBV20-1	14	TRBJ1-1	NA	CSARGGRWNTEAFF	TGCAGTGCTAGAGGGGGACGGTGGAACACTGAAGCTTTCTTT
once	TRBV6-2/TRBV6-3	14	TRBJ1-2	NA	CASTSSRQAYGYTF	TGTGCCAGCACCTCATCCCGGCAAGCCTATGGCTACACCTTC
few	TRBV25-1	16	TRBJ1-6	NA	CASSGGASSYNSPLHF	TGTGCCAGCAGCGGGGGGGCTAGCTCCTATAATTCACCCCTCCACTTT
NA	TRBV7-2	13	TRBJ1-5	NA	CASSFWVDQPQHF	TGTGCCAGCAGCTTCTGGGTTGACCAGCCCCAGCATTTT
NA	TRBV20-1	11	TRBJ1-2	NA	CSASREGGYTF	TGCAGTGCTAGTAGGGAGGGTGGCTACACCTTC
NA	TRBV27	15	TRBJ2-2	NA	CASSPKSGFPGELFF	TGTGCCAGCTCGCCTAAGTCAGGTTTCCCCGGGGAGCTGTTTTTT
NA	TRBV4-3	13	TRBJ2-5	NA	CASSVGMSETQYF	TGCGCCAGCAGCGTTGGGATGTCGGAGACCCAGTACTTC
NA	TRBV7-9	14	TRBJ2-3	NA	CASGRPPSTDTQYF	TGTGCCAGCGGAAGACCCCCTAGCACAGATACGCAGTATTTT
many	TRBV7-6	14	TRBJ1-2	TRBD1	CASSPGQGDYGYTF	TGTGCCAGCAGCCCCGGACAGGGCGACTATGGCTACACCTTC
NA	TRBV12-3/TRBV12-4	11	TRBJ1-1	NA	CASSLGNEAFF	TGTGCCAGCAGTTTGGGGAACGAAGCTTTCTTT
NA	TRBV20-1	14	TRBJ1-6	NA	CSAREGALNSPLHF	TGCAGTGCTAGAGAGGGGGCGCTTAATTCACCCCTCCACTTT
many	TRBV5-1	15	TRBJ2-2	TRBD1	CASSLGQGNLGELFF	TGCGCCAGCAGCTTGGGACAGGGGAATCTCGGGGAGCTGTTTTTT
few	TRBV6-5	13	TRBJ1-6	NA	CASRWQGNSPLHF	TGTGCCAGCAGGTGGCAGGGAAATTCACCCCTCCACTTT
NA	TRBV12-3/TRBV12-4	13	TRBJ2-3	NA	CASSSLDTDTQYF	TGTGCCAGCAGTTCACTAGACACAGATACGCAGTATTTT
few	TRBV7-2	15	TRBJ1-2	TRBD1	CASSPAWTGGDGYTF	TGTGCCAGCAGCCCCGCGTGGACAGGGGGCGATGGCTACACCTTC
NA	TRBV24-1	17	TRBJ2-2	NA	CATSFAPRNENTGELFF	TGTGCCACCAGTTTCGCACCGCGGAACGAGAACACCGGGGAGCTGTTTTTT
few	TRBV5-1	16	TRBJ2-5	NA	CASSQDSQGSQETQYF	TGCGCCAGCAGCCAAGACTCCCAGGGTAGCCAGGAGACCCAGTACTTC
NA	TRBV15	18	TRBJ1-5	NA	CATSRALGRGVPYQPQHF	TGTGCCACCAGCAGAGCTCTGGGGCGAGGGGTGCCATATCAGCCCCAGCATTTT
NA	TRBV6-2/TRBV6-3	14	TRBJ2-1	NA	CASRLFGSYNEQFF	TGTGCCAGCAGACTCTTCGGGAGCTACAATGAGCAGTTCTTC